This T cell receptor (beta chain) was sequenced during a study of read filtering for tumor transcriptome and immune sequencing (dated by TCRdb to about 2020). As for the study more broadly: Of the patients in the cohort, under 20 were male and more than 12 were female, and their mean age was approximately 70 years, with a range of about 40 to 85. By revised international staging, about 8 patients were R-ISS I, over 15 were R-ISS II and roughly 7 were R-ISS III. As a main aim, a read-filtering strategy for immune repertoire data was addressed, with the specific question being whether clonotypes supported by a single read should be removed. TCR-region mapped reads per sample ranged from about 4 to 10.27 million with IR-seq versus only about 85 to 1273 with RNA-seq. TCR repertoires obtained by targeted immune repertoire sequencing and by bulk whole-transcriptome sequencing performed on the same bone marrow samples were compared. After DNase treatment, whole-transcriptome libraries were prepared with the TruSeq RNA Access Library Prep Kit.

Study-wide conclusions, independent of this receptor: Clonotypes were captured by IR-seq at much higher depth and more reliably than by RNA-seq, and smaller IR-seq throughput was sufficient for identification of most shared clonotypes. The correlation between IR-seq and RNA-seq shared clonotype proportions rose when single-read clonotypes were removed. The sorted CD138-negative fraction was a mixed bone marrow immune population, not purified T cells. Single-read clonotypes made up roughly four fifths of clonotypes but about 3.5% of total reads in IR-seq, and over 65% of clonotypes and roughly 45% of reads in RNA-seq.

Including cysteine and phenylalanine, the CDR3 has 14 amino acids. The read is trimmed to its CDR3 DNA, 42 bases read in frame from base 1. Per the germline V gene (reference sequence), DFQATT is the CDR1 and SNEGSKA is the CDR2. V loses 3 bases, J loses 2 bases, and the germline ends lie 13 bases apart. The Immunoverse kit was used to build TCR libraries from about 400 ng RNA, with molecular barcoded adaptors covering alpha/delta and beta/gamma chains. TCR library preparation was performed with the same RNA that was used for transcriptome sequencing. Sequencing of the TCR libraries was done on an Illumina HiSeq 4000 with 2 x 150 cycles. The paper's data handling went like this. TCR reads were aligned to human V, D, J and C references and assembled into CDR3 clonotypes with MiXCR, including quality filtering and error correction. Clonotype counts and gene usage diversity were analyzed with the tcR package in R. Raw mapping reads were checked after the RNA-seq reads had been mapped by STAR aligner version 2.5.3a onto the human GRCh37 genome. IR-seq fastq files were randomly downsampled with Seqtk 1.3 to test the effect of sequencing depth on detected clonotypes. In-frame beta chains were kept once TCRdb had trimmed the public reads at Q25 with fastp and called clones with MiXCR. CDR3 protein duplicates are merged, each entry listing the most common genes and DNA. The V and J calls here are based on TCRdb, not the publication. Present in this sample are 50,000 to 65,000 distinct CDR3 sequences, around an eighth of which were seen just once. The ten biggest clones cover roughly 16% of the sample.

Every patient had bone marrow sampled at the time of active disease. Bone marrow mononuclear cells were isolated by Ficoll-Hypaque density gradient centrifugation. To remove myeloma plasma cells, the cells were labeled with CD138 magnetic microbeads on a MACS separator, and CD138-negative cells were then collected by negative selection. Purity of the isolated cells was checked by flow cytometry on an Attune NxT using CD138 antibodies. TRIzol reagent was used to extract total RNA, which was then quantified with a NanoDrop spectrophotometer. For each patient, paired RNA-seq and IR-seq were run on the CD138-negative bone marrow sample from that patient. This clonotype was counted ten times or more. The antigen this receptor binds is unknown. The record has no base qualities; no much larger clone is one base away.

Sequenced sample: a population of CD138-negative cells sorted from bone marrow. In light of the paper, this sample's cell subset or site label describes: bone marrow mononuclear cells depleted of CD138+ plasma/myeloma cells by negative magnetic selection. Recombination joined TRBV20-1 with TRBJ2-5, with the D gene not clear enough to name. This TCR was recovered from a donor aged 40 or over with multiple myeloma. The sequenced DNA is TGCAGTGCTAGGCCCCCTCTTCTACAAGAGACCCAGTACTTC. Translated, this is CSARPPLLQETQYF.